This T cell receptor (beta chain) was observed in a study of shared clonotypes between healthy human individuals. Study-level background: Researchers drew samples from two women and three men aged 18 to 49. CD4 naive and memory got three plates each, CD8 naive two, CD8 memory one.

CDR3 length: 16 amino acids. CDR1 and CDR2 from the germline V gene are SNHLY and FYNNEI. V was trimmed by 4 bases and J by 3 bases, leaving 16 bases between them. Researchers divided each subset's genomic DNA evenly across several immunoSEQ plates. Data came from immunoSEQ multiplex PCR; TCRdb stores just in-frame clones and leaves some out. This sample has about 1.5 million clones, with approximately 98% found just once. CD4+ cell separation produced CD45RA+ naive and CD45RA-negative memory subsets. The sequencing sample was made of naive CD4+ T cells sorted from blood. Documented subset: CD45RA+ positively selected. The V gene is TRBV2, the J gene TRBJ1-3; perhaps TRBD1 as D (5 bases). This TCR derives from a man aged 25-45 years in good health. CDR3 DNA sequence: TGTGCCAGCAGTGTTTCGGCAGGGATGGGTGGAAACACCATATATTTT. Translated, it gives CASSVSAGMGGNTIYF.